The T cell receptor (beta chain) described here comes from a study of blood T cell repertoires in COVID-19. Study-wide context: Specimens from acute and convalescent COVID-19 originated in the United States, Italy and Spain. Sources were T cells, B-cell-depleted T cells, or PBMCs; the material itself was cDNA or gDNA.

Per the authors' pipeline: Estimation of nucleated cell counts was performed using reference gene primer amplification. Profiled with immunoSEQ multiplex PCR; TCRdb holds only in-frame clones, not every one. D and trimming come from the DNA, and the V and J calls and clone size come from that table. This repertoire shows 250,000 to 350,000 clones, about 87% found once; its top ten account for approximately 7.8%. Germline assignment: CDR1 MNHNS and CDR2 SASEGT. V gave up 2 bases and J gave up 0 bases; unmatched junction bases: 3. There are 16 residues in the CDR3. Sequencing input: peripheral blood. This TCR came from a woman between 45 and 65 years old who had recovered from COVID-19. The J gene is TRBJ2-1, the V gene TRBV6-1; 8 positions agree with TRBD2. This CDR3 is CASSERAGGSYNEQFF. DNA of the CDR3: TGTGCCAGCAGTGAACGGGCGGGGGGCTCCTACAATGAGCAGTTCTTC.